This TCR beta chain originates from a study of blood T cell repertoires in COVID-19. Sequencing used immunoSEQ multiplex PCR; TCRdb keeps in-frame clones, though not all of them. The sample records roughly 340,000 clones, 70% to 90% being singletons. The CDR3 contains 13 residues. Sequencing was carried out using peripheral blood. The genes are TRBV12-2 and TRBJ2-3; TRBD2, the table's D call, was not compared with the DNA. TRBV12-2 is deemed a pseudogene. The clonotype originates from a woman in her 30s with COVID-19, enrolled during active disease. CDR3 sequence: CASRLPTTDTQYF. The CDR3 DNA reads TGTGCAAGTCGCTTACCTACCACAGATACGCAGTATTTT.